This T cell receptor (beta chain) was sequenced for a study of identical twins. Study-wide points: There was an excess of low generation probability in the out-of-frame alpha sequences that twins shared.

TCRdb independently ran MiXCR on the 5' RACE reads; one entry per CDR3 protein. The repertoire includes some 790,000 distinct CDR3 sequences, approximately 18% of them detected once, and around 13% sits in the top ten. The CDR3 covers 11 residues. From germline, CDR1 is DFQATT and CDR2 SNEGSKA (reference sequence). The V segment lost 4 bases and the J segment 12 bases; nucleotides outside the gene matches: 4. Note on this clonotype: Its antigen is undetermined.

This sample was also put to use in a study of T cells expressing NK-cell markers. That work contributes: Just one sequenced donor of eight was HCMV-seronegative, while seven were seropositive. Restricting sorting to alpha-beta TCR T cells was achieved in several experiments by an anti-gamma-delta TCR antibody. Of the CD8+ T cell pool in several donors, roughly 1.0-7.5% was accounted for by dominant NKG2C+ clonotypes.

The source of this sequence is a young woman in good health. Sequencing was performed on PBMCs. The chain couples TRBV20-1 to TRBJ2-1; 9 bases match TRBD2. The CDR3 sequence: CSATFSGGQFF. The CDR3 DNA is TGCAGTGCTACTTTTAGCGGGGGGCAGTTCTTC.